The next 16 T cell receptor beta chains were all read from a single sample in a study of graft-versus-host responses after intestinal transplantation. The assay was immunoSEQ multiplex PCR, and TCRdb's table has in-frame clones only and misses some. The sample has some 9,300 clones, about 93% seen once. The sequenced sample was PBMCs, obtained approximately 47 days after intestinal transplant. The receptor source for this set is a human patient who received an intestinal transplant, so some T cells may come from the graft donor.

The V and J genes are TRBV29-1 and TRBJ2-7; D is perhaps TRBD2 (7 bases). Between the trimmed V and J ends, which lost 6 bases and 5 bases, there was a span of 26 bases. Germline V lookup: CDR1 SQVTM, CDR2 ANQGSEA. The CDR3 extends over 16 amino acids. The CDR3 DNA is TGCAGCGTGGGAGGGGCTCGGGGGGCACTTCACAACGAGCAGTACTTC. It encodes CSVGGARGALHNEQYF.

The chain uses TRBV5-1 and TRBJ2-1, with a tentative D call TRBD2 (6 bases). The CDR3 runs 15 residues. V was shortened by 3 bases and J by 8 bases, with 18 bases between the two germline ends. Germline loops: CDR1 SGHRS, CDR2 YFSETQ. As DNA, the CDR3 is TGCGCCAGCAGCTCCGGACGGGGGAGGAGGGATGAGCAGTTCTTC. This translates into CASSSGRGRRDEQFF.

The rearrangement links TRBV10-3 to TRBJ1-2; TRBD1 might be the D (5 bases). V lost 2 bases and J 6 bases, leaving 16 bases between the germline ends. CDR3 length equals 15 residues. Germline V gene data show CDR1 as ENHRY and CDR2 as SYGVKD. The CDR3 DNA is TGTGCCATCAGTGAGGGTATGGTAGGGGTGGATGGCTACACCTTC. Encoded protein: CAISEGMVGVDGYTF.

The chain is built from TRBV12-5 and TRBJ2-3, with D maybe TRBD2 (5 bases). V was clipped by 5 bases and J by 2 bases, with 17 bases between them. The germline CDR1 and CDR2 sequences are LGHNT and FRNRAP. The CDR3 is 16 amino acids. The CDR3 coding sequence is TGTGCTAGTGGTACCCGGACTGGCAGACTCACAGATACGCAGTATTTT. Encoded protein: CASGTRTGRLTDTQYF.

Turning to this clone: Other DNA sequences in the same sample also yield this CDR3. The chain links TRBV2 to TRBJ2-7; 9 nucleotides align to TRBD2. Germline assignment: CDR1 SNHLY and CDR2 FYNNEI. V trimming: 2 bases; J trimming: 2 bases; junction bases outside the gene matches: 4. The CDR3 sequence is 15 residues long. CDR3 DNA sequence: TGTGCCAGCAGTGAACGGCTAGCGGGGCCCTACGAGCAGTACTTC. Residues: CASSERLAGPYEQYF.

As regards this clone: At one end, the junction sequence differs from germline, possibly due to a read error. The V gene is TRBV7-9, the J gene TRBJ1-4, with TRBD1 as a possible D gene (6 bases). Germline CDR1 is SEHNR and CDR2 is FQNEAQ (reference sequence). The CDR3 loop spans 15 amino acids. CDR3 coding DNA: TGTGCCAGCAGCTCGCCTCAGGGGATGAATGGAAAACTGTTTTTT. Translating it yields CASSSPQGMNGKLFF.

V is TRBV30 and J is TRBJ1-4, with 9 bases identical to TRBD1. V lost 0 bases, J lost 6 bases, and 8 bases stayed unmatched. CDR1 GTSNPN and CDR2 SVGIG come from the germline V gene (reference sequence). The CDR3 covers 16 residues. For the CDR3, the DNA is TGTGCCTGGAGTGTACCCGGGACAGGGATTTATGAAAAACTGTTTTTT. As protein: CAWSVPGTGIYEKLFF.

The CDR3 here is CATRLADSRSYNEQFF. CDR3 nucleotides: TGTGCCACCCGTCTAGCGGACTCCCGCTCCTACAATGAGCAGTTCTTC. The chain carries TRBV10-3 and TRBJ2-1; TRBD2 agrees at 7 bases. CDR1 ENHRY and CDR2 SYGVKD come from the germline V gene. V shed 10 bases and J 0 bases; nucleotides not matched to a gene: 12. This CDR3 comprises 16 residues.

This clone was seen a few times. V is TRBV6-4 and J is TRBJ1-6, with D unclear. Trimming took 3 bases from V and 6 from J, leaving 12 bases between them. Germline V CDR1 and CDR2: MRHNA, SNTAGT. This CDR3 is built from 15 residues. In nucleotides, the CDR3 is TGTGCCAGCAGTGAAAAGGCAGAGGGTAATTCACCCCTCCACTTT. This sequence encodes CASSEKAEGNSPLHF.

The rearrangement uses TRBV27 and TRBJ1-6; the match to TRBD1 covers 9 bases. The CDR3 has 19 amino acids. V lost 6 bases and J lost 0; bases outside the gene matches: 12. Germline assignment: CDR1 MNHEY and CDR2 SMNVEV (reference sequence). CDR3: CASSRDRDILSSYNSPLHF. CDR3 nucleotide sequence: TGTGCCAGCAGCCGGGACAGGGACATTCTAAGCTCCTATAATTCACCCCTCCACTTT.

The rearrangement uses TRBV5-1 and TRBJ2-7; D gene ambiguous. This CDR3 has 17 residues. Germline lookup yields CDR1 SGHRS and CDR2 YFSETQ. The V and J ends lost 0 bases and 2 bases respectively, with 18 bases between them. DNA for the CDR3: TGCGCCAGCAGCTTGGAGGCTTCGACTGTAGCCCCCTACGAGCAGTACTTC. Amino acid sequence: CASSLEASTVAPYEQYF.

The genes are TRBV7-9 and TRBJ2-5, with 8 bases lining up with TRBD2. Germline assignment: CDR1 SEHNR and CDR2 FQNEAQ (reference sequence). CDR3 length equals 14 residues. Trimming removed 4 bases from V and 1 base from J; junction bases left unmatched: 2. As DNA, the CDR3 is TGTGCCAGCAGCTCCGGGACTAGCCAAGAGACCCAGTACTTC. Encoded protein: CASSSGTSQETQYF.

This chain uses TRBV5-1 with TRBJ2-1, with 8 positions matching TRBD2. The junction had 16 bases not matched to a gene; V was cut back by 4 bases and J by 4 bases. In germline, CDR1 is SGHRS, CDR2 YFSETQ. The CDR3 runs 18 residues. The CDR3 region has the DNA TGCGCCAGCAGCCCAAGAGGAAATAGCGGGGAAAGGTACAATGAGCAGTTCTTC. This gives the protein CASSPRGNSGERYNEQFF.

J is TRBJ2-5 and V is TRBV5-4; 8 bases are a match to TRBD2. The CDR3 loop spans 14 amino acids. Trimming took 4 bases from V and 5 from J; bases not matched to a gene: 7. Germline V gives CDR1 SGHNT, CDR2 YYREEE (reference sequence). CDR3 amino acids: CASSPTSVGETQYF. The CDR3, as DNA: TGTGCCAGCAGCCCGACTAGCGTCGGGGAGACCCAGTACTTC.

This sequence joins TRBV2 and TRBJ1-5; D gene uncertain. CDR1 SNHLY and CDR2 FYNNEI come from the germline V gene. V lost 2 bases to trimming and J lost 11 bases, with 22 bases between them. The CDR3 contains 16 residues. The CDR3 loop reads CASSELSELFRTTQHF. The CDR3 DNA sequence: TGTGCCAGCAGTGAATTATCTGAGCTTTTCCGCACGACCCAGCATTTT.

The chain uses TRBV11-2 and TRBJ2-5, with 8 bases matching TRBD2. CDR3 length: 16 residues. V lost 4 bases to trimming and J lost 4 bases; unmatched junction nucleotides: 11. CDR1 and CDR2 from the germline V gene are SGHAT and FQNNGV. The CDR3 sequence: CASSWSGGLEGETQYF. The CDR3 DNA follows: TGTGCCAGCAGCTGGAGCGGGGGACTAGAGGGAGAGACCCAGTACTTC.